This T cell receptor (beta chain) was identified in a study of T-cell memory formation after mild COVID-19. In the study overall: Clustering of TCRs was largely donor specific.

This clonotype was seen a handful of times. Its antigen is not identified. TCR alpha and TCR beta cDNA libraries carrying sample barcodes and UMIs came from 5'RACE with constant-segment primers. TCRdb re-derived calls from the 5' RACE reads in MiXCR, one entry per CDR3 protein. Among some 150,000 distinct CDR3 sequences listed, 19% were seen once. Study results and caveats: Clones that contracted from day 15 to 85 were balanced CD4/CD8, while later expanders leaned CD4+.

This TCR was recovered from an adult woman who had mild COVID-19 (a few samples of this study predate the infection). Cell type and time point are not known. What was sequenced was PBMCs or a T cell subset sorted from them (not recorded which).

CDR3 DNA sequence: TGTGCCAGCTCTCGGGGACAGAGTAATGAAAAACTGTTTTTT. Protein product: CASSRGQSNEKLFF. This chain joins TRBV12-3 or TRBV12-4 and TRBJ1-4, with 7 bases lining up with TRBD1. V dropped 8 bases and J dropped 4; count of bases not matched to a gene: 7. There are 14 residues in the CDR3.